A selection of T cell receptor beta chains follows, all from one sample in a study of cytotoxic CD8 clonotypes in ibrutinib-treated CLL. The data were produced by immunoSEQ multiplex PCR, yet TCRdb's version contains in-frame clones alone and is incomplete. The profile shows tens of thousands of clones, about 64% of them singletons. Sequenced here: PBMCs, sampled after 12 months of ibrutinib treatment. These receptors were collected from a human donor with chronic lymphocytic leukemia. Each CDR3 is given with its conserved first and last residue. D genes are given only for firm matches. Clone size is given for some rows only: seen once, a few or many times, or a class if the clone is expanded.

clone size: once; V gene: TRBV5-4; J gene: TRBJ2-5; D gene: TRBD2; CDR3 protein: CASSPRTSGGPGEETQYF; CDR3 DNA: TGTGCCAGCAGCCCGCGGACTAGCGGGGGCCCCGGGGAGGAGACCCAGTACTTC
clone size: .; V gene: TRBV9; J gene: TRBJ1-2; D gene: TRBD1; CDR3 protein: CASSVVGGRTGDGYTF; CDR3 DNA: TGTGCCAGCAGCGTAGTCGGAGGCCGGACAGGGGATGGCTACACCTTC
clone size: medium-sized; V gene: TRBV18; J gene: TRBJ1-6; D gene: .; CDR3 protein: CASSPPSGQNSPLHF; CDR3 DNA: TGTGCCAGCTCACCACCGTCCGGACAGAATTCACCCCTCCACTTT
clone size: medium-sized; V gene: TRBV7-9; J gene: TRBJ1-5; D gene: TRBD1; CDR3 protein: CASGTAYQPQHF; CDR3 DNA: TGTGCGAGCGGGACAGCGTATCAGCCCCAGCATTTT
clone size: .; V gene: TRBV5-4; J gene: TRBJ2-7; D gene: .; CDR3 protein: CASSLETPGVSEQYF; CDR3 DNA: TGTGCCAGCAGCCTGGAGACACCCGGGGTCTCCGAGCAGTACTTC
clone size: few; V gene: TRBV15; J gene: TRBJ1-1; D gene: TRBD1; CDR3 protein: CATSIDRGMNTEAFF; CDR3 DNA: TGTGCCACCTCGATAGACAGGGGCATGAACACTGAAGCTTTCTTT
clone size: .; V gene: TRBV10-3; J gene: TRBJ2-7; D gene: .; CDR3 protein: CAISTGTASSYEQYF; CDR3 DNA: TGTGCCATCAGCACCGGGACTGCGAGCTCCTACGAGCAGTACTTC
clone size: few; V gene: TRBV2; J gene: TRBJ1-6; D gene: .; CDR3 protein: CASNSAGPLHF; CDR3 DNA: TGTGCCAGCAATTCTGCAGGACCCCTCCACTTT
clone size: .; V gene: TRBV5-1; J gene: TRBJ1-1; D gene: TRBD1; CDR3 protein: CASRTGGMNTEAFF; CDR3 DNA: TGCGCCAGCAGGACAGGGGGCATGAACACTGAAGCTTTCTTT
clone size: .; V gene: TRBV28; J gene: TRBJ1-4; D gene: .; CDR3 protein: CASSLLTGGRNEKLFF; CDR3 DNA: TGTGCCAGCAGTTTATTGACAGGTGGGAGAAATGAAAAACTGTTTTTT
clone size: .; V gene: TRBV7-2; J gene: TRBJ2-3; D gene: TRBD2; CDR3 protein: CASSHRLAGLADTQYF; CDR3 DNA: TGTGCCAGCAGCCACCGACTAGCGGGGTTGGCAGATACGCAGTATTTT
clone size: .; V gene: TRBV5-6; J gene: TRBJ1-1; D gene: TRBD1; CDR3 protein: CASSSTGRRMNTEAFF; CDR3 DNA: TGTGCCAGCAGCTCGACAGGGAGGCGTATGAACACTGAAGCTTTCTTT
clone size: .; V gene: TRBV2; J gene: TRBJ2-5; D gene: .; CDR3 protein: CASSRDYQETQYF; CDR3 DNA: TGTGCCAGCAGCCGGGACTACCAAGAGACCCAGTACTTC
clone size: .; V gene: TRBV5-4; J gene: TRBJ2-1; D gene: .; CDR3 protein: CASSPGGRGEINEQFF; CDR3 DNA: TGTGCCAGCAGCCCCGGGGGCAGGGGTGAAATCAATGAGCAGTTCTTC
clone size: once; V gene: TRBV28; J gene: TRBJ2-7; D gene: TRBD1; CDR3 protein: CASSLDSGQPYEQYF; CDR3 DNA: TGTGCCAGCAGCCTCGACTCGGGACAGCCCTACGAGCAGTACTTC
clone size: few; V gene: TRBV6-5; J gene: TRBJ1-4; D gene: .; CDR3 protein: CARTPFMANEKLFF; CDR3 DNA: TGTGCCAGAACTCCTTTTATGGCTAATGAAAAACTGTTTTTT
clone size: few; V gene: TRBV18; J gene: TRBJ2-3; D gene: TRBD2; CDR3 protein: CASSPGLAGGPDTQYF; CDR3 DNA: TGTGCCAGCTCACCGGGACTAGCGGGGGGGCCAGATACGCAGTATTTT
clone size: .; V gene: TRBV10-1; J gene: TRBJ2-3; D gene: .; CDR3 protein: CASSESGVSTDTQYF; CDR3 DNA: TGCGCCAGCAGTGAGTCGGGGGTGTCCACAGATACGCAGTATTTT
clone size: .; V gene: TRBV7-2; J gene: TRBJ1-2; D gene: .; CDR3 protein: CASSPGGTRKNYGYTF; CDR3 DNA: TGTGCCAGCAGCCCCGGTGGGACACGAAAGAACTATGGCTACACCTTC
clone size: .; V gene: TRBV18; J gene: TRBJ2-3; D gene: .; CDR3 protein: CASSPGPVDTQYF; CDR3 DNA: TGTGCCAGCTCACCAGGCCCGGTTGATACGCAGTATTTT
clone size: once; V gene: TRBV19; J gene: TRBJ2-4; D gene: TRBD1; CDR3 protein: CASSMAQGKNIQYF; CDR3 DNA: TGTGCCAGTAGTATGGCACAGGGGAAAAACATTCAGTACTTC
clone size: .; V gene: TRBV19; J gene: TRBJ2-3; D gene: .; CDR3 protein: CASTSTAGDTQYF; CDR3 DNA: TGTGCCAGCACCTCGACAGCAGGAGATACGCAGTATTTT
clone size: .; V gene: TRBV5-4; J gene: TRBJ2-7; D gene: .; CDR3 protein: CASSPIGSRYEQYF; CDR3 DNA: TGTGCCAGCAGCCCAATAGGGTCCCGCTACGAGCAGTACTTC
clone size: .; V gene: TRBV5-5; J gene: TRBJ1-6; D gene: .; CDR3 protein: CASSLFPGTADSPLHF; CDR3 DNA: TGTGCCAGCAGCTTGTTCCCGGGGACCGCGGATTCACCCCTCCACTTT
clone size: .; V gene: TRBV6-6; J gene: TRBJ2-5; D gene: TRBD2; CDR3 protein: CASSGGFWETQYF; CDR3 DNA: TGTGCCAGCAGCGGGGGGTTCTGGGAGACCCAGTACTTC
clone size: .; V gene: TRBV6-5; J gene: TRBJ1-1; D gene: .; CDR3 protein: CASSYGVAEAFF; CDR3 DNA: TGTGCCAGCAGTTACGGGGTCGCTGAAGCTTTCTTT
clone size: .; V gene: TRBV11-2; J gene: TRBJ1-4; D gene: .; CDR3 protein: CASSFFGVNEKLFF; CDR3 DNA: TGTGCCAGCAGTTTCTTTGGCGTTAATGAAAAACTGTTTTTT
clone size: .; V gene: TRBV4-3; J gene: TRBJ2-7; D gene: .; CDR3 protein: CASSQDSYFYEQYF; CDR3 DNA: TGCGCCAGCAGCCAAGATTCCTACTTCTACGAGCAGTACTTC
clone size: .; V gene: TRBV19; J gene: TRBJ2-3; D gene: .; CDR3 protein: CASTPLTGDTQYF; CDR3 DNA: TGTGCCAGTACCCCCCTTACAGGAGATACGCAGTATTTT
clone size: .; V gene: TRBV5-1; J gene: TRBJ1-1; D gene: .; CDR3 protein: CASSLDTQAFF; CDR3 DNA: TGCGCCAGCAGCTTGGACACTCAAGCTTTCTTT
clone size: .; V gene: TRBV4-2; J gene: TRBJ1-2; D gene: .; CDR3 protein: CASSQPTGGYTF; CDR3 DNA: TGTGCCAGCAGCCAACCGACAGGTGGCTACACCTTC
clone size: .; V gene: TRBV6-5; J gene: TRBJ1-1; D gene: .; CDR3 protein: CASRGGNTEAFF; CDR3 DNA: TGTGCCAGCAGAGGGGGGAACACTGAAGCTTTCTTT
clone size: .; V gene: TRBV7-2; J gene: TRBJ2-3; D gene: TRBD1; CDR3 protein: CASSLVPTGGTDTQYF; CDR3 DNA: TGTGCCAGCAGCTTAGTCCCGACAGGGGGCACAGATACGCAGTATTTT